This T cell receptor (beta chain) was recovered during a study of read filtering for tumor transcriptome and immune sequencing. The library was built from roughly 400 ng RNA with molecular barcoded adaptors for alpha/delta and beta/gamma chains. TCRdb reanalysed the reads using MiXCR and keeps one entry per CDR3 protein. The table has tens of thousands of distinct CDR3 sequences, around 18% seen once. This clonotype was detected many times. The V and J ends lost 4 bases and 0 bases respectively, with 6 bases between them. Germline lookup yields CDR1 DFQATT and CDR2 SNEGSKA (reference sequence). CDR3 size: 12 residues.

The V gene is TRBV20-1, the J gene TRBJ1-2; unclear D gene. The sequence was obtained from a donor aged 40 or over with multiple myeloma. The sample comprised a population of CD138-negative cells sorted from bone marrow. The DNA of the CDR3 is TGCAGTGCTATAGCAGCTAACTATGGCTACACCTTC. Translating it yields CSAIAANYGYTF.